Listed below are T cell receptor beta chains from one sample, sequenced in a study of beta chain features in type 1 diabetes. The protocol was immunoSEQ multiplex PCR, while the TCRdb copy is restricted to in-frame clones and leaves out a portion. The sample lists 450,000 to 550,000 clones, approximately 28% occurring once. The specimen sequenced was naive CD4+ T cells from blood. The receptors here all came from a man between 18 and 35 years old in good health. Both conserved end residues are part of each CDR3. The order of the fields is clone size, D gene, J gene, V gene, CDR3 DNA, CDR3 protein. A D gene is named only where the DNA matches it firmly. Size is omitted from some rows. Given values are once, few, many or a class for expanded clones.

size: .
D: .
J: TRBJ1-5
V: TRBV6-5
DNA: TGTGCCAGCTCAGTTTATAGCAATCAGCCCCAGCATTTT
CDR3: CASSVYSNQPQHF

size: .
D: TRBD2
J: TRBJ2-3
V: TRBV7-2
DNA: TGTGCCAGCAGCCCCCCCCCGACTAGCGGGAGAGCAGATACGCAGTATTTT
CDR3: CASSPPPTSGRADTQYF

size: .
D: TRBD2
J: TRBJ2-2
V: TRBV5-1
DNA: TGCGCCAGCAGCTCACTAGCGGCTGGAAACACCGGGGAGCTGTTTTTT
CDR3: CASSSLAAGNTGELFF

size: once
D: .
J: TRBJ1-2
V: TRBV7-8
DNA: TGTGCCAGCAGCGAAGCCAGGGCCCCCAGTGTGATAAACTATGGCTACACCTTC
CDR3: CASSEARAPSVINYGYTF

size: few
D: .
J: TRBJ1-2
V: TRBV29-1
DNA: TGCAGCGTTTCAGGCCAGTTACTCGGCTACACCTTC
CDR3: CSVSGQLLGYTF

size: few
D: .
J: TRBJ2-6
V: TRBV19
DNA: TGTGCCAGTAGCGCTACAGGGGCCAACGTCCTGACTTTC
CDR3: CASSATGANVLTF

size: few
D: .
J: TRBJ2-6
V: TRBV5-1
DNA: TGCGCCAGCAGCTCCCCCCTCGGCGCGAGCTCTGGGGCCAACGTCCTGACTTTC
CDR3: CASSSPLGASSGANVLTF

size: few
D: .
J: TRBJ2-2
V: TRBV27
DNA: TGTGCCAGCAGTTTATCGGTACAGAACACCGGGGAGCTGTTTTTT
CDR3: CASSLSVQNTGELFF

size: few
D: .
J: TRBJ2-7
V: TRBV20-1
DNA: TGCAGTGCCCGGACGTACTACGAGCAGTACTTC
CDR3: CSARTYYEQYF

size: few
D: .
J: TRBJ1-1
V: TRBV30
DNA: TGTGCCTGGGCACCAAACACTGAAGCTTTCTTT
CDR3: CAWAPNTEAFF

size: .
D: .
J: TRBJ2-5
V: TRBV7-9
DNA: TGTGCCAGCAGCTTAAGAGGGTTCGGAGAGACCCAGTACTTC
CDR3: CASSLRGFGETQYF

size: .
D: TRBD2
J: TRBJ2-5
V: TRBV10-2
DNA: TGCGCCAGTTTAGCGGGATCACCAGAGACCCAGTACTTC
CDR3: CASLAGSPETQYF

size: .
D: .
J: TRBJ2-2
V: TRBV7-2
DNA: TGTGCCAGCAGCCCCGTCAGAACCGGGGAGCTGTTTTTT
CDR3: CASSPVRTGELFF

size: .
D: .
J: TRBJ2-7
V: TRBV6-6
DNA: TGTGCCAGCAGTCAGTCCCGAACCTACGAGCAGTACTTC
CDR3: CASSQSRTYEQYF

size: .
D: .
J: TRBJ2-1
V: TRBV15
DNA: TGTGCCACCAGCAGAGGATTAGCGGCAACTGAGCAGTTCTTC
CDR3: CATSRGLAATEQFF

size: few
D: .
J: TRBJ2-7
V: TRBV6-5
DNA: TGTGCCAGCAGGGCCTGGGACTCCGAGCAGTACTTC
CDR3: CASRAWDSEQYF

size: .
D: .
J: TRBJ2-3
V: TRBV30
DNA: TGTGCCTGGAGCACGTGGGCAGATACGCAGTATTTT
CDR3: CAWSTWADTQYF

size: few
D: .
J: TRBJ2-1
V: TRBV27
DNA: TGTGCCAGCAGTCAATCGGACGTTTCGTTTGGGCATGAGCAGTTCTTC
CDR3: CASSQSDVSFGHEQFF

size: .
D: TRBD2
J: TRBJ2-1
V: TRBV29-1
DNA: TGCAGCGTTGCTACTAGCGGGAGTAATTACAATGAGCAGTTCTTC
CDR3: CSVATSGSNYNEQFF

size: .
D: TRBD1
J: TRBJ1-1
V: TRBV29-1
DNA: TGCAGCGCCGGGACAGGGGTTATGAACACTGAAGCTTTCTTT
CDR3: CSAGTGVMNTEAFF

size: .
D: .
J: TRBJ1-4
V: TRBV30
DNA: TGTGCCTGGAGTGTATCCAATGAAAAACTGTTTTTT
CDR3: CAWSVSNEKLFF

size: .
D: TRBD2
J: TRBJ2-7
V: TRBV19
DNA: TGTGCCAGTAGTATCGCGGGAGTCTACGAGCAGTACTTC
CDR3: CASSIAGVYEQYF

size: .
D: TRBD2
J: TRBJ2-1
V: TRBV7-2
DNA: TGTGCCAGCAGCTTCCGCAGCGGGAGGGTGGGACATGAGCAGTTCTTC
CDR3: CASSFRSGRVGHEQFF

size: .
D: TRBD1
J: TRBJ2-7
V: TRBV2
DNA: TGTGCCAGCAGTGAAAGGGACAGGGCATCCTACGAGCAGTACTTC
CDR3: CASSERDRASYEQYF

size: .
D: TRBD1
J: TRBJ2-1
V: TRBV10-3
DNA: TGTGCCATCAACCCGACAGGGCCTCAGGGGCAGTTCTTC
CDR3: CAINPTGPQGQFF

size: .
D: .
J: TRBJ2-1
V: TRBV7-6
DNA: TGTGCCAGCAGCTTAGGGCAGTGGAGCTCCTACAATGAGCAGTTCTTC
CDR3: CASSLGQWSSYNEQFF

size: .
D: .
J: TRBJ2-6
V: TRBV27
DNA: TGTGCCAGCAGTTACCCGTTCTCTGGGGCCAACGTCCTGACTTTC
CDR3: CASSYPFSGANVLTF

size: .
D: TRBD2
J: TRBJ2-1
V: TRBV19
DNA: TGTGCCAGTAGTATAAACGGCCTAGCGGGTGAGCAGTTCTTC
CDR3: CASSINGLAGEQFF

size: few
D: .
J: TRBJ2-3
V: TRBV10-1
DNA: TGCGCCAGCAGTGAGACAGGGCGACAGTATTTT
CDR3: CASSETGRQYF

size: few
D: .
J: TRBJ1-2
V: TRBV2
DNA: TGTGCCAGCAGTGAAGAGGGAGGCGACATCCCAGATGGCTACACCTTC
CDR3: CASSEEGGDIPDGYTF

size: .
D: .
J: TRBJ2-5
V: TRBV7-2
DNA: TGTGCCAGCAGCGTAAGGGCAGGGGTAATTTCAGAGACCCAGTACTTC
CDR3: CASSVRAGVISETQYF

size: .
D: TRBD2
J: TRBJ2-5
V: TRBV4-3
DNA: TGCGCCAGCAGCCCACTAGCGGGAGGGGGAGAGACCCAGTACTTC
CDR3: CASSPLAGGGETQYF

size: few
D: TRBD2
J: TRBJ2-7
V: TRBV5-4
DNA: TGTGCCAGCAGCTTTGGACTAGCGGGAATTATCTACGAGCAGTACTTC
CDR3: CASSFGLAGIIYEQYF

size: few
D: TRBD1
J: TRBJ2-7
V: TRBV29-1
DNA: TGCAGCGTTGTCTCCGGGACAGACGAGCAGTACTTC
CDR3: CSVVSGTDEQYF

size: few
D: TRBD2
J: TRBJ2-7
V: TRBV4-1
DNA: TGCGCCAGCAGCCAAGATAAGCGGGAGTCACCCTACGAGCAGTACTTC
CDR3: CASSQDKRESPYEQYF

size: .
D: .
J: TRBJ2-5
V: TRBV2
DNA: TGTGCCAGAAGTCTAGCGACCGGGGAGACCCAGTACTTC
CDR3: CARSLATGETQYF

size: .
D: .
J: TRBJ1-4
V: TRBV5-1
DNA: TGCGCCAGCAGCTTGGAGCTGCCGGGTGAAAAACTGTTTTTT
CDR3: CASSLELPGEKLFF

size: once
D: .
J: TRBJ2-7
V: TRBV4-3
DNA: TGCGCCAGCAGCCAAGGATCACGAGGGACCTACGAGCAGTACTTC
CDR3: CASSQGSRGTYEQYF

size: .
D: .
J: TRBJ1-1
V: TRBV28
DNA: TGTGCCAGCAGTGGCGGGGGCACTGAAGCTTTCTTT
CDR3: CASSGGGTEAFF

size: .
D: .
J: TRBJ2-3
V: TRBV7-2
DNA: TGTGCCAGCAGCTCTAGGACAGATACGCAGTATTTT
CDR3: CASSSRTDTQYF

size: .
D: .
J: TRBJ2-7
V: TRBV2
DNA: TGTGCCAGCAGAACCTCCGGGGCCGGAGAGCAGTACTTC
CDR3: CASRTSGAGEQYF

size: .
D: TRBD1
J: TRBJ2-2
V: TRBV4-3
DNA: TGCGCCAGCAGCACCAAGTTGACAGGGCGCACCGGGGAGCTGTTTTTT
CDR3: CASSTKLTGRTGELFF

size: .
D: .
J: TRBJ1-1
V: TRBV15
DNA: TGTGCCACCAGCAGAGATTTTTCCACTGAAGCTTTCTTT
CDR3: CATSRDFSTEAFF

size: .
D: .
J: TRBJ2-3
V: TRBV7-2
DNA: TGTGCCAGCAGCTTGGGACTCATCACAGATACGCAGTATTTT
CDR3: CASSLGLITDTQYF

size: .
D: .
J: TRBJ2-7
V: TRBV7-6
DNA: TGTGCCAGCAGCCTACAGGGTAAGACGGACGAGCAGTACTTC
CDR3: CASSLQGKTDEQYF

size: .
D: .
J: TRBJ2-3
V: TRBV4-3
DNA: TGCGCCAGCAGCCAAGTGGGAGGCGGGGCCGCCCGAGGAGATACGCAGTATTTT
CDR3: CASSQVGGGAARGDTQYF

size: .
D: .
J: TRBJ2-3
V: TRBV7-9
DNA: TGTGCCAGCAGCCCCTTGAGCTCGGCCAATCTAGCGCAGTATTTT
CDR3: CASSPLSSANLAQYF

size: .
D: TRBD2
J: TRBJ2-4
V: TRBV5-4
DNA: TGTGCCAGCGCGGCTAGCGGGAGTGTAGGTGACATTCAGTACTTC
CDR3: CASAASGSVGDIQYF

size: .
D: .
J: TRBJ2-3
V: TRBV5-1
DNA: TGCGCCAGCAGCTTGGCCTGGAGTCGCCAGACAGATACGCAGTATTTT
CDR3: CASSLAWSRQTDTQYF

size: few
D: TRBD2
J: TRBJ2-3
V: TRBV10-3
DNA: TGTGCCATCAGTGAAGGGACTAGCTCCACAGATACGCAGTATTTT
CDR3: CAISEGTSSTDTQYF